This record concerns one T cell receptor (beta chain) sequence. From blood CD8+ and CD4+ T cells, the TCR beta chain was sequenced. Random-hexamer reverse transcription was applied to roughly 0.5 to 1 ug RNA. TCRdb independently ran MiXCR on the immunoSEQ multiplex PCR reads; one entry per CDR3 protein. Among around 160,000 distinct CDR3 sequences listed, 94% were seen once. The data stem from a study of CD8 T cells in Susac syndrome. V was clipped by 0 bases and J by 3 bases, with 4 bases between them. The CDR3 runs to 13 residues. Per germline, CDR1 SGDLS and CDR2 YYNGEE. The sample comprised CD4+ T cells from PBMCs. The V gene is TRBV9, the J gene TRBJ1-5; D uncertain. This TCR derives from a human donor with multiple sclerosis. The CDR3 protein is CASSVDTNQPQHF. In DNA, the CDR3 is TGTGCCAGCAGCGTAGACACCAATCAGCCCCAGCATTTT.